Listed below are T cell receptor beta chains from one sample, sequenced in a study of blood T cell repertoires in COVID-19. Generated by immunoSEQ multiplex PCR, the TCRdb table keeps only in-frame clones and is missing some. The data contain 72,000 or so clones, under 90% of them singletons. Input material: peripheral blood. Receptor source: a man aged 70 or older who had recovered from COVID-19. Both conserved end residues are part of each CDR3. The D gene is left open where the match is weak. Not all rows give a size; the values are once, few, many and, for expanded clones, a class.

TRBJ2-7 . . TRBV5-6 TGTGCCAGCAGCTTGTATCCCTACGAGCAGTACTTC CASSLYPYEQYF
TRBJ1-2 . . TRBV5-1 TGCGCCAGCAGCTTGGCCTCCAGGTCGGACTATGGCTACACCTTC CASSLASRSDYGYTF
TRBJ2-1 TRBD1 . TRBV11-2 TGTGCCAGCAGCCCACAGGGGGCTCATTACAATGAGCAGTTCTTC CASSPQGAHYNEQFF
TRBJ2-7 . . TRBV29-1 TGCAGCGGCTTAGCGGAAAACTCCTACGAGCAGTACTTC CSGLAENSYEQYF
TRBJ1-3 . . TRBV11-2 TGTGCCAGCAGCTTTGACAGGCCTCTCTCTGGAAACACCATATATTTT CASSFDRPLSGNTIYF
TRBJ1-4 . . TRBV4-2 TGTGCCAGCAGCCAAGTTCAGGGATCCGCAACTAATGAAAAACTGTTTTTT CASSQVQGSATNEKLFF
TRBJ2-7 TRBD2 . TRBV4-1 TGCGCCAGCAGCCAACCCGGACTAGCGTCGTACGAGCAGTACTTC CASSQPGLASYEQYF
TRBJ2-7 TRBD1 . TRBV6-5 TGTGCCAGCAGTTCGACCGGGACAGGGAGCTCCTACGAGCAGTACTTC CASSSTGTGSSYEQYF
TRBJ2-2 . . TRBV2 TGTGCCAGCCTACTAACCCCGAACACCGGGGAGCTGTTTTTT CASLLTPNTGELFF
TRBJ2-1 TRBD2 . TRBV6-5 TGTGCCAGCAGTACTAGCGGCTCCTACAATGAGCAGTTCTTC CASSTSGSYNEQFF
TRBJ1-5 TRBD1 . TRBV5-5 TGTGCCAGCAGCTTGGGACAGGGACCCCAGCCCCAGCATTTT CASSLGQGPQPQHF
TRBJ1-1 . few TRBV6-5 TGTGCCAGCAGTTACTTAAGGGGTCCTGAAGCTTTCTTT CASSYLRGPEAFF
TRBJ2-1 . . TRBV28 TGTGCTAGCTCTGGCACCGGGGTCGGCTACAATGAGCAGTTCTTC CASSGTGVGYNEQFF
TRBJ1-1 . . TRBV6-5 TGTGCCAGCAGTTACTCTACGGACAGCCAAGAAGCTTTCTTT CASSYSTDSQEAFF
TRBJ1-3 TRBD1 . TRBV4-3 TGCGCCAGCAGCCAAGGGACAGGGGGAAACACCATATATTTT CASSQGTGGNTIYF
TRBJ2-3 . . TRBV6-2/TRBV6-3 TGTGCCAGCAGTTCGGAACGGAGGCCTCCCCATACGCAGTATTTT CASSSERRPPHTQYF
TRBJ1-3 . . TRBV18 TGTGCCAGCTCACCACTTGGACAGCACCTAGGGGGAAACACCATATATTTT CASSPLGQHLGGNTIYF
TRBJ2-5 TRBD2 . TRBV7-2 TGTGCCAGCAGCTTAGGGCTAGCGGGGGTGGAGACCCAGTACTTC CASSLGLAGVETQYF
TRBJ1-1 TRBD1 . TRBV30 TGTGCCTGGATGGCAGGGGGCCCTCCGGGAGCTTTCTTT CAWMAGGPPGAFF
TRBJ1-5 . . TRBV29-1 TGCAGCGTTGTATCGGGGGATAGCAATCAGCCCCAGCATTTT CSVVSGDSNQPQHF
TRBJ1-2 . . TRBV5-5 TGTGCCAGCAGCTTGACGGGGAGGGTGTTGGACTATGGCTACACCTTC CASSLTGRVLDYGYTF
TRBJ2-3 TRBD2 . TRBV5-1 TGCGCCAGCAGCGGAAGGGGACTAGCGGTAGATACGCAGTATTTT CASSGRGLAVDTQYF
TRBJ2-3 . once TRBV9 TGTGCCAGCAGCGTAGTACTAGCCCCCACAGATACGCAGTATTTT CASSVVLAPTDTQYF
TRBJ2-2 TRBD1 . TRBV27 TGTGCCAGCAGGGAACAGGGGGTGGTCACCGGGGAGCTGTTTTTT CASREQGVVTGELFF
TRBJ2-7 . . TRBV6-4 TGTGCCAACCAAGTCGCAGGGGACTACGAGCAGTACTTC CANQVAGDYEQYF
TRBJ2-1 TRBD2 . TRBV9 TGTGCCAGCAGCGTAGGGGGGACTAGCGGTTCTTTTTACAATGAGCAGTTCTTC CASSVGGTSGSFYNEQFF
TRBJ1-5 . . TRBV28 TGTGCCAGCAGTCGTAGCAATCAGCCCCAGCATTTT CASSRSNQPQHF
TRBJ1-1 . . TRBV5-5 TGTGCCAGCAGCTTGCAACTTATGAACACTGAAGCTTTCTTT CASSLQLMNTEAFF
TRBJ1-1 . . TRBV19 TGTGCCAGTAGTATTTTCCAGGGTTCAGAAGCTTTCTTT CASSIFQGSEAFF
TRBJ2-1 TRBD1 . TRBV29-1 TGCAGCGTCCCGGGACAGGGTTATGAGCAGTTCTTC CSVPGQGYEQFF
TRBJ2-5 TRBD2 . TRBV2 TGTGCCAGCAGCGGACTAGCGGGGGATCAAGAGACCCAGTACTTC CASSGLAGDQETQYF
TRBJ1-2 . . TRBV9 TGTGCCAGCAGCGTAAATCAGGGGCTCTATGGCTACACCTTC CASSVNQGLYGYTF
TRBJ2-3 TRBD1 . TRBV27 TGTGCCAGCAGAAGAGCCGGGACAGGGGGCGCAGATACGCAGTATTTT CASRRAGTGGADTQYF
TRBJ2-4 . . TRBV12-2 TGTGCAAGTCGCTTAGCTCGACTAGCGGGAGAACGAGCCAAAAACATTCAGTACTTC CASRLARLAGERAKNIQYF
TRBJ2-3 . . TRBV28 TGTGCCAGCAGTCTAGGACAGAGCACAGATACGCAGTATTTT CASSLGQSTDTQYF
TRBJ1-5 . . TRBV19 TGTGCCAGTAGTATTGGGGGGGGCGGGAGCAATCAGCCCCAGCATTTT CASSIGGGGSNQPQHF
TRBJ2-1 TRBD2 . TRBV29-1 TGCAGCGGGGATAGAACTAGCGGGGGGGCGAATGAGCAGTTCTTC CSGDRTSGGANEQFF
TRBJ2-7 TRBD2 . TRBV4-1 TGCGCCAGCAGCCAAGGAGGACTAGCGGGACGATACCCTTTGCGGGAGCAGTACTTC CASSQGGLAGRYPLREQYF
TRBJ1-5 TRBD1 . TRBV20-1 TGCAGTGCTAGTGAACCGGGACAGTTCAATCAGCCCCAGCATTTT CSASEPGQFNQPQHF
TRBJ1-4 . . TRBV19 TGTGCCAGTAGTGATGGGGCAGGGACTAATGAAAAACTGTTTTTT CASSDGAGTNEKLFF
TRBJ2-7 . . TRBV28 TGTGCCAGCAGTTCGGCCTACGAGCAGTACTTC CASSSAYEQYF
TRBJ1-5 . . TRBV19 TGTGCCAGTAGTGTCAGGGTTTATAGCAATCAGCCCCAGCATTTT CASSVRVYSNQPQHF
TRBJ1-1 . . TRBV14 TGTGCCAGCAGCCCTAGAACACAGGGCTCATCCACTGAAGCTTTCTTT CASSPRTQGSSTEAFF
TRBJ1-6 TRBD1 few TRBV9 TGTGCCAGCAGCGCAGGACAGGGGGATTCACCCCTCCACTTT CASSAGQGDSPLHF
TRBJ2-3 TRBD2 . TRBV9 TGTGCCAGCAGCGTAGGGGGCGTGCCTAGCGGGAGAGGGAGCACAGATACGCAGTATTTT CASSVGGVPSGRGSTDTQYF
TRBJ2-2 TRBD1 . TRBV11-3 TGTGCCAGCGCCGGGACAGCGAACACCGGGGAGCTGTTTTTT CASAGTANTGELFF
TRBJ2-7 TRBD1 . TRBV18 TGTGCCAGCTCACCACGACAGGGGGTCTACGAGCAGTACTTC CASSPRQGVYEQYF
TRBJ2-3 TRBD1 few TRBV6-1 TGTGCCAGCAGTGAATCGGGACAGGGCACAGATACGCAGTATTTT CASSESGQGTDTQYF
TRBJ2-7 . . TRBV6-1 TGTGCCAGCAGTGAAGTGGGCAGGGCGTACTTC CASSEVGRAYF
TRBJ2-6 . . TRBV14 TGTGCCAGCAGCCAAGATCGGTTGAAGGGGGCTGGGGCCAACGTCCTGACTTTC CASSQDRLKGAGANVLTF
TRBJ2-1 . . TRBV29-1 TGCAGCGTTGATGGCGGGACGGACTACAATGAGCAGTTCTTC CSVDGGTDYNEQFF
TRBJ2-7 TRBD2 . TRBV23-1 TGCGCCAGCAGTCCCCCTGGACTAGCGGGGAGCTCCTACGAGCAGTACTTC CASSPPGLAGSSYEQYF
TRBJ2-3 TRBD2 few TRBV7-2 TGTGCCAGCAGCTTAGCCCGAAGCGGGAGTACGCACGATACGCAGTATTTT CASSLARSGSTHDTQYF
TRBJ1-5 TRBD1 . TRBV19 TGTGCCAGTAGTATAGGGACAGGGAGCAATCAGCCCCAGCATTTT CASSIGTGSNQPQHF
TRBJ2-1 TRBD2 once TRBV5-8 TGTGCCAGCAGGTTTGGGACTAGCGGATACAATGAGCAGTTCTTC CASRFGTSGYNEQFF
TRBJ2-2 TRBD1 . TRBV11-3 TGTGCCAGCAGCCCGGGACAGGGGTTAGAGCTGTTTTTT CASSPGQGLELFF
TRBJ1-4 . . TRBV7-2 TGTGCCAGCAGCTTCGCCCCCAGGGTGGGTAATGAAAAACTGTTTTTT CASSFAPRVGNEKLFF
TRBJ1-4 . few TRBV5-5 TGTGCCAGCAGCTTGGTCCCCTGGGCTGGCGAAAAACTGTTTTTT CASSLVPWAGEKLFF
TRBJ2-1 . . TRBV7-3 TGTGCCAGCAGCCTCACTAGATTCGGGGTCAATGAGCAGTTCTTC CASSLTRFGVNEQFF